This is a list of T cell receptor beta chains from one sample in a study of CD4 T cells in relation to SARS-CoV-2 and coronaviruses. No antigen is known for these receptors. Profiled with immunoSEQ multiplex PCR; TCRdb holds only in-frame clones, not every one. The sample has 41,000 or so clones, over 70% seen once. Sequenced material: naive CD4+ T cells from PBMCs, cultured in vitro. All receptors derive from an adult with COVID-19. CDR3s include the opening cysteine and the closing phenylalanine or tryptophan. D genes are given only for firm matches. Clone size is given for some rows only: seen once, a few or many times, or a class if the clone is expanded.

D gene	clone size	CDR3 length	V gene	J gene	CDR3 protein	CDR3 DNA
TRBD1	.	16	TRBV6-5	TRBJ2-7	CASSYSSNRGASEQYF	TGTGCCAGCAGTTACAGTTCCAACAGGGGAGCGAGCGAGCAGTACTTC
TRBD1	.	16	TRBV5-1	TRBJ2-1	CASSLAQGASYNEQFF	TGCGCCAGCAGCTTGGCCCAGGGGGCCTCCTACAATGAGCAGTTCTTC
.	once	15	TRBV9	TRBJ2-1	CASSVGFGTFNEQFF	TGTGCCAGCAGCGTAGGCTTTGGGACTTTCAATGAGCAGTTCTTC
TRBD2	.	16	TRBV6-5	TRBJ2-3	CASSYSRTSGRDTQYF	TGTGCCAGCAGTTACTCTCGGACTAGCGGGAGGGATACGCAGTATTTT
.	.	14	TRBV30	TRBJ1-5	CAWSVPGADQPQHF	TGTGCCTGGAGTGTTCCGGGGGCTGATCAGCCCCAGCATTTT
.	.	15	TRBV19	TRBJ1-5	CASTRGGGYHQPQHF	TGTGCCAGTACCAGAGGGGGGGGCTATCATCAGCCCCAGCATTTT
.	.	17	TRBV9	TRBJ1-3	CASSVSIELAGGNTIYF	TGTGCCAGCAGCGTTTCGATTGAGTTGGCCGGAGGAAACACCATATATTTT
.	few	12	TRBV3-1/TRBV3-2	TRBJ2-7	CASSQDQYEQYF	TGTGCCAGCAGCCAAGATCAATACGAGCAGTACTTC
TRBD2	.	14	TRBV29-1	TRBJ2-1	CSALGLAGYNEQFF	TGCAGCGCCCTCGGGCTAGCGGGTTACAATGAGCAGTTCTTC
.	.	14	TRBV6-5	TRBJ2-7	CASSYGQGFDEQYF	TGTGCCAGCAGTTACGGGCAGGGGTTTGACGAGCAGTACTTC
TRBD1	.	14	TRBV5-1	TRBJ2-1	CASSLSRDSNEQFF	TGCGCCAGCAGCTTGTCCCGGGACAGCAATGAGCAGTTCTTC
.	.	15	TRBV4-1	TRBJ1-5	CASSLNEGGAWPQHF	TGCGCCAGCAGCCTCAATGAGGGGGGGGCTTGGCCCCAGCATTTT
.	.	16	TRBV19	TRBJ1-5	CASSPRLQGSNQPQHF	TGTGCCAGTTCCCCACGACTACAGGGTAGCAATCAGCCCCAGCATTTT
.	.	16	TRBV24-1	TRBJ2-1	CATSDLGRGSYNEQFF	TGTGCCACCAGTGATTTGGGCAGGGGTTCCTACAATGAGCAGTTCTTC
.	.	14	TRBV6-6	TRBJ2-5	CASSYGGGRETQYF	TGTGCCAGCAGTTACGGAGGGGGGAGGGAGACCCAGTACTTC
.	once	15	TRBV18	TRBJ2-3	CASSPESMWTDTQYF	TGTGCCAGCTCACCAGAGAGTATGTGGACAGATACGCAGTATTTT
TRBD2	few	15	TRBV10-1	TRBJ2-7	CASSAGASGAYEQYF	TGCGCCAGCAGTGCGGGGGCTAGCGGGGCCTACGAGCAGTACTTC